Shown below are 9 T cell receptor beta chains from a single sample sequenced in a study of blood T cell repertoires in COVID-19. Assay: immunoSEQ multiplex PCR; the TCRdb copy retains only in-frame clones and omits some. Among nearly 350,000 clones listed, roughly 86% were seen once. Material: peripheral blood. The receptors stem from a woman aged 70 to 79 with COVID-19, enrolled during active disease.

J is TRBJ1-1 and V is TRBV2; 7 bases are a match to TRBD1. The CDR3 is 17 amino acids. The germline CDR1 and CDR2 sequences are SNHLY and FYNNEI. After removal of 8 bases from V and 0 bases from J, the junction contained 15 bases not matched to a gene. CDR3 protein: CASPFPGQRAMNTEAFF. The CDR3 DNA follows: TGTGCCAGCCCCTTTCCGGGACAGCGAGCAATGAACACTGAAGCTTTCTTT.

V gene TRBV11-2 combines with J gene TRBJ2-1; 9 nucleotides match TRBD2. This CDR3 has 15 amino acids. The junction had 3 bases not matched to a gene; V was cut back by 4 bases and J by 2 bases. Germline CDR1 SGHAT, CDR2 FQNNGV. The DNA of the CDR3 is TGTGCCAGCAGCTATAGCGGGGGCCCCTACAATGAGCAGTTCTTC. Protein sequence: CASSYSGGPYNEQFF.

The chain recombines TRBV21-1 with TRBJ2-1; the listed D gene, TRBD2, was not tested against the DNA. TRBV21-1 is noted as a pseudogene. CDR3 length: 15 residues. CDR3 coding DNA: TGTGCCAGCAGCAGAACTAGCGGGGGGGGAAATGAGCAGTTCTTC. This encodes CASSRTSGGGNEQFF.

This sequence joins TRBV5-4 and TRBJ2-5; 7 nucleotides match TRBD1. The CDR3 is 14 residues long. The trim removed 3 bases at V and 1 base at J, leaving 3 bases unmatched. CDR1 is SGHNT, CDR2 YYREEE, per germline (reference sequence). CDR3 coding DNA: TGTGCCAGCAGCTCCGGACAGGTCCAAGAGACCCAGTACTTC. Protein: CASSSGQVQETQYF.

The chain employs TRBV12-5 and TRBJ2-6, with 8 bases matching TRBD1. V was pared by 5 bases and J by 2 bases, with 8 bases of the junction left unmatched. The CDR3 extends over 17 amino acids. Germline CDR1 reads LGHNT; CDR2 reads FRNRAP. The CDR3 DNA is TGTGCTAGTGGTCCTATGACAGGGGATGCTGGGGCCAACGTCCTGACTTTC. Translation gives CASGPMTGDAGANVLTF. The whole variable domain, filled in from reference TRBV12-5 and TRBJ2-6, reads DARVTQTPRHKVTEMGQEVTMRCQPILGHNTVFWYRQTMMQGLELLAYFRNRAPLDDSGMPKDRFSAEMPDATLATLKIQPSEPRDSAVYFCASGPMTGDAGANVLTFGAGSRLTVL.

CDR3 in amino acids: CASSEGTSGGQETQYF. The CDR3 coding sequence is TGTGCCAGCAGTGAAGGGACTAGCGGGGGCCAAGAGACCCAGTACTTC. V usage is TRBV6-1 and J usage is TRBJ2-5; TRBD2 aligns across 13 bases. In germline, CDR1 is MNHNS, CDR2 SASEGT. With V trimmed by 1 base and J by 1 base, 0 bases remained unmatched. The CDR3 consists of 16 residues.

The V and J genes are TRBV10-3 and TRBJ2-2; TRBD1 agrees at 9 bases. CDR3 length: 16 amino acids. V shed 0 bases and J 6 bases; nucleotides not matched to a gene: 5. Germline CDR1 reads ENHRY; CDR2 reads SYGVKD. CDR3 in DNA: TGTGCCATCAGTGAGTCGGTACAGGGGGCGTCCGGGGAGCTGTTTTTT. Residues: CAISESVQGASGELFF.

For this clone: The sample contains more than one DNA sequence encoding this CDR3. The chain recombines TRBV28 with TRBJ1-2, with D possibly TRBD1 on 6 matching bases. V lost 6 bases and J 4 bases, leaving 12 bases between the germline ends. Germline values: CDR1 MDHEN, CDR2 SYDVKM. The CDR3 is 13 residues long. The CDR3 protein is CASSLDRVYGYTF. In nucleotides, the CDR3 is TGTGCCAGCAGCTTGGACAGAGTCTATGGCTACACCTTC.

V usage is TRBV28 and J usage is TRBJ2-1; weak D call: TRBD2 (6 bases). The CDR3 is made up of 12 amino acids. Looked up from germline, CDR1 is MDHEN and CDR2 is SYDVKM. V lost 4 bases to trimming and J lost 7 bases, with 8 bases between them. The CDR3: CASSYSGNEQFF. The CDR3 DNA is TGTGCCAGCAGTTACAGCGGGAATGAGCAGTTCTTC.